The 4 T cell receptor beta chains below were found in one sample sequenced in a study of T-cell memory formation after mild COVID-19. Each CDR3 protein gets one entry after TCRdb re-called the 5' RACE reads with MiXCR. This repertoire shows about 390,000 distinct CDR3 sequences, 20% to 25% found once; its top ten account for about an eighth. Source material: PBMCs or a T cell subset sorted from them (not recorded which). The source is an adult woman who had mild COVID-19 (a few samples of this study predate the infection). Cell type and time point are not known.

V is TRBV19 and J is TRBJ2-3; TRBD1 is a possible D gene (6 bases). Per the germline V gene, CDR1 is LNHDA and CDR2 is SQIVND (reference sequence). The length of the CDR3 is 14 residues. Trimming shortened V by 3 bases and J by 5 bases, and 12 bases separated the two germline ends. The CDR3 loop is CASSMAGVRDTQYF. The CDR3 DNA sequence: TGTGCCAGTAGTATGGCAGGGGTCAGAGATACGCAGTATTTT.

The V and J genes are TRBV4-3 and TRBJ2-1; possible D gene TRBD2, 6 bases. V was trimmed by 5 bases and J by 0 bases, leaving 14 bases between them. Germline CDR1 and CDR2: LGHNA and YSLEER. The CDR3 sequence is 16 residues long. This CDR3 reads CASSAYRGSSYNEQFF. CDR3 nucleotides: TGCGCCAGCAGCGCGTACCGGGGGAGCTCCTACAATGAGCAGTTCTTC.

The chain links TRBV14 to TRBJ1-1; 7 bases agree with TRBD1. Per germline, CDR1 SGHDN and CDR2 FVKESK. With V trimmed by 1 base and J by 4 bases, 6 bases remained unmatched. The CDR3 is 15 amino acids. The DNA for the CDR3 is TGTGCCAGCAGCCAAGGGCGCCCAGGGGGCACTGAAGCTTTCTTT. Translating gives CASSQGRPGGTEAFF.

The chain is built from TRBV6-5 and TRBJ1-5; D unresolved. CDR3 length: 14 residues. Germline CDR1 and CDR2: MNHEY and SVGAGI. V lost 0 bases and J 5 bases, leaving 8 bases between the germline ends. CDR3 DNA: TGTGCCAGCAGTTACTCGGGCGGCTATCAGCCCCAGCATTTT. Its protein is CASSYSGGYQPQHF.